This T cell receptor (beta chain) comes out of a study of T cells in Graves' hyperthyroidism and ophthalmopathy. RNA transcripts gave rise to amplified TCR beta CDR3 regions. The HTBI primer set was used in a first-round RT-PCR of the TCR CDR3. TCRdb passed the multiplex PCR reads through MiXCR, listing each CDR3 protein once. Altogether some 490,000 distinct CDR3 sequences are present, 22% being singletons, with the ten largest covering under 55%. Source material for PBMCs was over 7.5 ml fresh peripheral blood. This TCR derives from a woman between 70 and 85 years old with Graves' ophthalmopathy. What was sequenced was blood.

CDR3 nucleotides: TGTGCCAGCAGCCCGCGGGTGCGGGAGGCCCCATACGAGCAGTACTTC. As protein: CASSPRVREAPYEQYF. V gene TRBV7-9 combines with J gene TRBJ2-7, with 8 bases that match TRBD2. Germline values: CDR1 SEHNR, CDR2 FQNEAQ (reference sequence). V was pared by 5 bases and J by 4 bases, with 13 bases of the junction left unmatched. CDR3 length: 16 residues.